This T cell receptor (beta chain) was found in a study of identical twins. The study's findings and limits: Cord blood beta clonotypes that were abundant carried fewer insertions, and memory repertoires showed no such trend. Invariant MAIT and iNKT cells could partly confound zero-insertion analyses. Cross-sectional statistical analysis was relied on for the conclusions, without the same donors being followed.

From the 5' RACE reads, TCRdb called clonotypes with MiXCR, one entry per CDR3 protein. The data show 540,000 or so distinct CDR3 sequences, with approximately 20% seen just once and 0.48% held by the top ten. V shed 6 bases and J 14 bases; nucleotides not matched to a gene: 13. Germline V gives CDR1 MNHEY, CDR2 SMNVEV (reference sequence). This CDR3 has 13 residues. A remark on this clonotype: Antigen specificity is unknown.

The same sample was also used in a study of yellow fever vaccine responses in identical twins.

The chain couples TRBV27 to TRBJ2-1; 7 nucleotides match TRBD2. The sample was CD4+ T cells sorted from blood. The receptor comes from a woman aged 18-29 years in good health. The CDR3 is CASRLAASHREFF. CDR3 nucleotides: TGTGCCAGCAGGCTAGCGGCGTCCCATCGGGAGTTCTTC.